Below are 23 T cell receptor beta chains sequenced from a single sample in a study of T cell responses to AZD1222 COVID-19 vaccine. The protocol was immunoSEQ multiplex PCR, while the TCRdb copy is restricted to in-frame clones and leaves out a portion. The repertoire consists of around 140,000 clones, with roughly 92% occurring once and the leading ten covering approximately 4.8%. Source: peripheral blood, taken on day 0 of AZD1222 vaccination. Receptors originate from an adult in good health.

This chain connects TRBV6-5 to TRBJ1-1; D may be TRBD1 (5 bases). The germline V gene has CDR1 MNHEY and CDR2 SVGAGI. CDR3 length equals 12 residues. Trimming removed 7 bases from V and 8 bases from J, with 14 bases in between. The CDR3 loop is CASKRDRREAFF. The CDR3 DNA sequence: TGTGCCAGCAAAAGAGACAGACGCGAAGCTTTCTTT.

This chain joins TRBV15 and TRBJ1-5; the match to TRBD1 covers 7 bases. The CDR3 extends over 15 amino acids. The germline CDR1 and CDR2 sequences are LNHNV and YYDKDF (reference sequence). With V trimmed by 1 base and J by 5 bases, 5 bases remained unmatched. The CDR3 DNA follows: TGTGCCACCAGCAGAGGGGGACAGCCTTATCAGCCCCAGCATTTT. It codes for CATSRGGQPYQPQHF.

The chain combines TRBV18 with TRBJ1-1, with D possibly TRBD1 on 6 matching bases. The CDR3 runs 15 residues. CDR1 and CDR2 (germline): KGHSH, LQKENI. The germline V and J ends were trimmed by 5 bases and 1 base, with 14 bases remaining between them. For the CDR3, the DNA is TGTGCCAGCTCAATCGGACAGCAATCGAACACTGAAGCTTTCTTT. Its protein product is CASSIGQQSNTEAFF. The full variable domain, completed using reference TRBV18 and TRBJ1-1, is NAGVMQNPRHLVRRRGQEARLRCSPMKGHSHVYWYRQLPEEGLKFMVYLQKENIIDESGMPKERFSAEFPKEGPSILRIQQVVRGDSAAYFCASSIGQQSNTEAFFGQGTRLTVV.

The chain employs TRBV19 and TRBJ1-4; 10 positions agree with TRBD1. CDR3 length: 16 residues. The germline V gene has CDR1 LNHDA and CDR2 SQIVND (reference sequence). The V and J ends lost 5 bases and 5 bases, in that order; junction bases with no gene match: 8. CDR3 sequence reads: CASSDQGQGGNEKLFF. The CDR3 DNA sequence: TGTGCCAGTAGTGACCAAGGACAGGGGGGAAATGAAAAACTGTTTTTT.

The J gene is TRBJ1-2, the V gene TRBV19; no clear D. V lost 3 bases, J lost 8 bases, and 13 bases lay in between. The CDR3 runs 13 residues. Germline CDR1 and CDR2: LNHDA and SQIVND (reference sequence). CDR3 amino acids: CASSIISNEGYTF. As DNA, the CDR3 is TGTGCCAGTAGTATTATCAGCAACGAGGGCTACACCTTC.

CDR3 amino acids: CASRNTLNTEAFF. As DNA, the CDR3 is TGTGCCAGCAGGAACACCCTAAACACTGAAGCTTTCTTT. V gene TRBV5-4 combines with J gene TRBJ1-1; D not resolved. The V end lost 5 bases, the J end lost 2 bases, and 10 bases lay between the germline ends. Germline-derived CDR1 and CDR2 are SGHNT and YYREEE (reference sequence). This CDR3 has 13 residues.

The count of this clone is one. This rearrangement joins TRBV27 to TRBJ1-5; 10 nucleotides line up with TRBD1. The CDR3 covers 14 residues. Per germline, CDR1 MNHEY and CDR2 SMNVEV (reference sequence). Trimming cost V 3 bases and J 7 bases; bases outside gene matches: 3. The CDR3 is CASSLRDRGQPQHF. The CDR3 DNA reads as TGTGCCAGCAGTTTGCGGGACAGGGGCCAGCCCCAGCATTTT.

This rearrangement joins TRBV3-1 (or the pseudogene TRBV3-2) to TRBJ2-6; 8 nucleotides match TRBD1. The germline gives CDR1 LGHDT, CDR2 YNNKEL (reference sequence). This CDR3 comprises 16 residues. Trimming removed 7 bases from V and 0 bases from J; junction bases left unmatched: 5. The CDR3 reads CASKKDRASGANVLTF. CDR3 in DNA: TGTGCCAGCAAAAAGGACAGGGCCTCTGGGGCCAACGTCCTGACTTTC.

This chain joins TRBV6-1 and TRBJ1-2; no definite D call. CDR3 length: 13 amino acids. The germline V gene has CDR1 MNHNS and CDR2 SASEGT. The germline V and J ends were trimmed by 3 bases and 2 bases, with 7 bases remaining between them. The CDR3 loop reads CASSEMGNYGYTF. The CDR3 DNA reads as TGTGCCAGCAGTGAGATGGGAAACTATGGCTACACCTTC.

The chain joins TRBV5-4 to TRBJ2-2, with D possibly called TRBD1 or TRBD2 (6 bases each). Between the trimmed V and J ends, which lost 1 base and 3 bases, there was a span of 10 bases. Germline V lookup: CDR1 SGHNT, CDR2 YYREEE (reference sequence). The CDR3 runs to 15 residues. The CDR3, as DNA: TGTGCCAGCAGCTTGCCCGGGGGCGACACCGGGGAGCTGTTTTTT. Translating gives CASSLPGGDTGELFF.

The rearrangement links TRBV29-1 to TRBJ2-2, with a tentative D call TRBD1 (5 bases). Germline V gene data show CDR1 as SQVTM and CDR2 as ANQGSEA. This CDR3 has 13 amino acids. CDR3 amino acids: CSARQRNTGELFF. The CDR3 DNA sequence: TGCAGTGCCCGACAGAGGAACACCGGGGAGCTGTTTTTT.

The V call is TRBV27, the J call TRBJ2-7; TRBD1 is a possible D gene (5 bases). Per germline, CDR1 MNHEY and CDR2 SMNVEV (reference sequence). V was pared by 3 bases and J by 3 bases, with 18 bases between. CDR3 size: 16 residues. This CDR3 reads CASSLFGARNLYEQYF. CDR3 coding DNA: TGTGCCAGCAGTTTGTTTGGGGCACGTAACCTCTACGAGCAGTACTTC.

DNA of the CDR3: TGTGCCAGCAGCTCCAAGTCGAGCTCCTACAATGAGCAGTTCTTC. Translating gives CASSSKSSSYNEQFF. The chain uses TRBV7-8 and TRBJ2-1; D gene uncertain. V lost 4 bases, J lost 0 bases, and 10 bases lay in between. CDR1 and CDR2 (germline): SGHVS, FQNEAQ. CDR3 length: 15 residues.

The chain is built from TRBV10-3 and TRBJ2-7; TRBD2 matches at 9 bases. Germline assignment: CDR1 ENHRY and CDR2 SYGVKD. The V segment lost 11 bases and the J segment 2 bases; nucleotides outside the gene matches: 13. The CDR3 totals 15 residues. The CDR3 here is CASSSIAGATYEQYF. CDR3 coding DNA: TGTGCCTCCTCTTCCATAGCGGGAGCCACCTACGAGCAGTACTTC.

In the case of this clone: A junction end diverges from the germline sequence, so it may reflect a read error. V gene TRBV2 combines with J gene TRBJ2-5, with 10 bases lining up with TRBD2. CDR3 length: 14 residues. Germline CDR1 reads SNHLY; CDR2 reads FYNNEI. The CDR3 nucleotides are TGTGCCAGCACTGGACTAGCGGCGGGAGAGACCCTGTACTTC. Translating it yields CASTGLAAGETLYF.

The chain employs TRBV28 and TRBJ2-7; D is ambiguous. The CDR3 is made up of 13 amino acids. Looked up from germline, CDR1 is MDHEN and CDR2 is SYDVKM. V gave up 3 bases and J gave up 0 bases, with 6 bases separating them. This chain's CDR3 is CASSLASSYEQYF. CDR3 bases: TGTGCCAGCAGTTTGGCCAGCTCCTACGAGCAGTACTTC.

The CDR3 is CASRLAETIDTQYF. In nucleotides, the CDR3 is TGTGCCAGCCGGCTAGCGGAAACGATAGATACGCAGTATTTT. The V call is TRBV7-8, the J call TRBJ2-3; 7 bases are a match to TRBD2. The J segment lost 5 bases and the V segment lost 8 bases, leaving 10 bases of the junction unmatched. Germline V gives CDR1 SGHVS, CDR2 FQNEAQ. This CDR3 region has 14 residues. The variable domain in full, completed from reference TRBV7-8 and TRBJ2-3, reads GAGVSQSPRYKVAKRGQDVALRCDPISGHVSLFWYQQALGQGPEFLTYFQNEAQLDKSGLPSDRFFAERPEGSVSTLKIQRTQQEDSAVYLCASRLAETIDTQYFGPGTRLTVL.

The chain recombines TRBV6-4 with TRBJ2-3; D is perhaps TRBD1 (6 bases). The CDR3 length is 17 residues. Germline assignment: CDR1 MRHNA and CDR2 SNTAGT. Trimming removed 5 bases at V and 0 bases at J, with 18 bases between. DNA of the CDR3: TGTGCCAGCAGTCCGCTAGGGACACTATTCAGCACAGATACGCAGTATTTT. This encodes CASSPLGTLFSTDTQYF.

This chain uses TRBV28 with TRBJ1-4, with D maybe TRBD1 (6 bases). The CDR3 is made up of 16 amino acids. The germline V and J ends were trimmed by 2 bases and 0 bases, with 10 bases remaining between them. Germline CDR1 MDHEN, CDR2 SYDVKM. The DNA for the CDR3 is TGTGCCAGCAGTTTAATGGGGGCCGCAACTAATGAAAAACTGTTTTTT. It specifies CASSLMGAATNEKLFF.

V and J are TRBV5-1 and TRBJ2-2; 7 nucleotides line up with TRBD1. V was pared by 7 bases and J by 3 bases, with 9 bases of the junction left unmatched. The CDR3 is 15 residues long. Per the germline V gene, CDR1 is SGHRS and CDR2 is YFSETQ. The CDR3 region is CASFRGRRDTGELFF. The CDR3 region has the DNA TGCGCCAGCTTTAGGGGGCGAAGGGACACCGGGGAGCTGTTTTTT. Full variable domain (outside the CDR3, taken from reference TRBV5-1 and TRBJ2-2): KAGVTQTPRYLIKTRGQQVTLSCSPISGHRSVSWYQQTPGQGLQFLFEYFSETQRNKGNFPGRFSGRQFSNSRSEMNVSTLELGDSALYLCASFRGRRDTGELFFGEGSRLTVL.

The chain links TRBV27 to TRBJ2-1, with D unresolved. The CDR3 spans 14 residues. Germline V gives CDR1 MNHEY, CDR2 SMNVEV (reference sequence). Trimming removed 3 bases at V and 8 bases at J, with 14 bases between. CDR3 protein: CASSFRRSPHEQFF. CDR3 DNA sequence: TGTGCCAGCAGTTTCCGCCGCAGCCCCCATGAGCAGTTCTTC.

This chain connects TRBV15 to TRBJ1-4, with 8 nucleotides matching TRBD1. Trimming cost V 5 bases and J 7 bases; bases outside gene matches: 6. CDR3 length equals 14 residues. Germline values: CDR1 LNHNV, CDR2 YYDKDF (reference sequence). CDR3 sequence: CATSLDRGSEKLFF. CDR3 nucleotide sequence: TGTGCCACCAGCTTAGACAGGGGAAGTGAAAAACTGTTTTTT. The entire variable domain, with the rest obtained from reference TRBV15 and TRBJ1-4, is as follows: DAMVIQNPRYQVTQFGKPVTLSCSQTLNHNVMYWYQQKSSQAPKLLFHYYDKDFNNEADTPDNFQSRRPNTSFCFLDIRSPGLGDTAMYLCATSLDRGSEKLFFGSGTQLSVL.

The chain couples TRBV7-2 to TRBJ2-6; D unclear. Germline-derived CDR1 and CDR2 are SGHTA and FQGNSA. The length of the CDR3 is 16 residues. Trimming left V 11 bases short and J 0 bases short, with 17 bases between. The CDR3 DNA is TGTGCCGGGGTGGCATCCCCGAACTCTGGGGCCAACGTCCTGACTTTC. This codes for CAGVASPNSGANVLTF.